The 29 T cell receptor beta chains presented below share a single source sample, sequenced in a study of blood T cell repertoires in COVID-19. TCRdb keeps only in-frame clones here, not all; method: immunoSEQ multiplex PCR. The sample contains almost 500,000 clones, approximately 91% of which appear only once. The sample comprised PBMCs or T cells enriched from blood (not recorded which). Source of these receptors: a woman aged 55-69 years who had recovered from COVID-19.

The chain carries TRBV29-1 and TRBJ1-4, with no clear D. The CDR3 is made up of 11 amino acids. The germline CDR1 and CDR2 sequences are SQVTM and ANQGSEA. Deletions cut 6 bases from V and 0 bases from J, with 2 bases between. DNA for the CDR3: TGCAGCGTCACAACTAATGAAAAACTGTTTTTT. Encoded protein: CSVTTNEKLFF.

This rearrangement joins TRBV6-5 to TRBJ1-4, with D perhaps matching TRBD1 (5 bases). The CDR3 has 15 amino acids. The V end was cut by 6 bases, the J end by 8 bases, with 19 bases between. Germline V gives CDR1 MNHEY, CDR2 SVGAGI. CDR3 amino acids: CASSLTRAGLEKLFF. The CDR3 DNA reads TGTGCCAGCAGCCTCACCAGGGCCGGGTTGGAAAAACTGTTTTTT.

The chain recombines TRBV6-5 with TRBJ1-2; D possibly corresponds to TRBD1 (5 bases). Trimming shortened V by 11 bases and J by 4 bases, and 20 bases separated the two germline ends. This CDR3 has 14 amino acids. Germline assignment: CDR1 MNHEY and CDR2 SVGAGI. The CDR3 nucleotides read TGTGCCGGGGAGGGGTATTCAAGGGGCTATGGCTACACCTTC. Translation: CAGEGYSRGYGYTF.

CDR3 nucleotides: TGTGCCAGCTCACCTTTTCCGGGGGGCGGGAGCTCCTACAATGAGCAGTTCTTC. This translates into CASSPFPGGGSSYNEQFF. The rearrangement links TRBV18 to TRBJ2-1; the D gene is possibly TRBD2 (7 bases). This CDR3 has 18 residues. V lost 3 bases, J lost 0 bases, and 18 bases lay in between. CDR1 and CDR2 (germline): KGHSH, LQKENI.

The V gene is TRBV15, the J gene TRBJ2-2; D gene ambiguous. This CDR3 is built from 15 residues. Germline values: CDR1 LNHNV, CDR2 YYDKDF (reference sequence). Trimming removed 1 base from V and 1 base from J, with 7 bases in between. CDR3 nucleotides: TGTGCCACCAGCAGAGGCAGACAGAACACCGGGGAGCTGTTTTTT. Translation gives CATSRGRQNTGELFF.

CDR3 in amino acids: CASSWGLTSYEQYF. The CDR3 region has the DNA TGTGCCAGCAGCTGGGGACTTACATCCTACGAGCAGTACTTC. V and J are TRBV5-6 and TRBJ2-7; D might be TRBD2 (6 bases). The ends were cut back, 3 bases at V and 1 base at J, with 11 bases in the middle. CDR1 is SGHDT and CDR2 is YYEEEE in the germline V gene. The CDR3 totals 14 residues.

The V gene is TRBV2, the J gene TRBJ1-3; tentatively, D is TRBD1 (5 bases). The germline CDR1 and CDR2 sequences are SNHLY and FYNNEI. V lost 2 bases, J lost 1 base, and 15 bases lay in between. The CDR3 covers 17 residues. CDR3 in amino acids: CASSELAGSRSGNTIYF. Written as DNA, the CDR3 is TGTGCCAGCAGTGAATTGGCAGGGTCAAGATCTGGAAACACCATATATTTT.

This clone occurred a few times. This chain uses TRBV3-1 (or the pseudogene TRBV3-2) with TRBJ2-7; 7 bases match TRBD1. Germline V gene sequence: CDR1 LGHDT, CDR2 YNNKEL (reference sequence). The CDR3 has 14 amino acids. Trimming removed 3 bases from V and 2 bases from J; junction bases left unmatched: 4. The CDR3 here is CASSQAGGAYEQYF. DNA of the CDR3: TGTGCCAGCAGCCAGGCAGGGGGAGCCTACGAGCAGTACTTC.

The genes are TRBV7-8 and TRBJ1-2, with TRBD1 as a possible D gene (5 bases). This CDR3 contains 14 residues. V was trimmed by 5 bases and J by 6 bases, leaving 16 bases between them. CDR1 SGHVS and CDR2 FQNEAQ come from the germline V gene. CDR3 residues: CASSPKGRVDGYTF. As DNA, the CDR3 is TGTGCCAGCAGCCCAAAAGGCAGGGTAGATGGCTACACCTTC.

The CDR3 DNA reads TGCGCCAGCAGCTTGGCCTTACAGGGGGAACAAGAGACCCAGTACTTC. As protein: CASSLALQGEQETQYF. This chain uses TRBV5-1 with TRBJ2-5; 8 bases agree with TRBD1. The germline gives CDR1 SGHRS, CDR2 YFSETQ. The J segment lost 2 bases and the V segment lost 0 bases, leaving 6 bases of the junction unmatched. This CDR3 spans 16 amino acids.

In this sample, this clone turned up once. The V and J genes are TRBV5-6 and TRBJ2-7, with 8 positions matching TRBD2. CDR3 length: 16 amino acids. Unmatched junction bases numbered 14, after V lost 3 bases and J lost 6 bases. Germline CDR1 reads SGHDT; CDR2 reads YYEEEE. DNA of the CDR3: TGTGCCAGCAGCTGGGTGCTCGGGGGGGCGTCAGGCGAGCAGTACTTC. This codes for CASSWVLGGASGEQYF.

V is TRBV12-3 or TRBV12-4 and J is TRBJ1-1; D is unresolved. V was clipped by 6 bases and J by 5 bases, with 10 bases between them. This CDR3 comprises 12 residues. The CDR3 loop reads CASSPSLTEAFF. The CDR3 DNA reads TGTGCCAGCAGCCCGTCCCTAACTGAAGCTTTCTTT.

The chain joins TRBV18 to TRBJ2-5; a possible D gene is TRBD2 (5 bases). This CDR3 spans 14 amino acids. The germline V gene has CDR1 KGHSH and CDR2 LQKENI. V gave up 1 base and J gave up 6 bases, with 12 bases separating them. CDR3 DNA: TGTGCCAGCTCACCACTATCTGGGAGTCAGACCCAGTACTTC. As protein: CASSPLSGSQTQYF.

Here the CDR3 reads CAISGLGDEQYV. In DNA form, the CDR3 reads TGTGCCATCAGTGGATTAGGGGACGAGCAGTACGTC. The chain joins TRBV10-3 to TRBJ2-7; weak D call: TRBD1 (5 bases). Germline CDR1 is ENHRY and CDR2 is SYGVKD. Trimming stripped 4 bases from V and 5 bases from J, with 9 bases between. The CDR3 has 12 amino acids.

This CDR3 is CASSGDSYEQYV. CDR3 sequence (DNA): TGTGCCAGCTCAGGGGACAGCTACGAGCAGTACGTC. The rearrangement links TRBV18 to TRBJ2-7; TRBD1 agrees at 7 bases. There are 12 residues in the CDR3. Germline loops: CDR1 KGHSH, CDR2 LQKENI. Trimming removed 5 bases from V and 3 bases from J; junction bases left unmatched: 1.

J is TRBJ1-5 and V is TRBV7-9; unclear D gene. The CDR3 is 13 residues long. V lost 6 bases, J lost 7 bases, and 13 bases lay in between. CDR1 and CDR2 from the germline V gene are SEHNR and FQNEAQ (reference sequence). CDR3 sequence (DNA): TGTGCCAGCAGTTCCCTGGCAGGCCAGCCCCAGCATTTT. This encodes CASSSLAGQPQHF.

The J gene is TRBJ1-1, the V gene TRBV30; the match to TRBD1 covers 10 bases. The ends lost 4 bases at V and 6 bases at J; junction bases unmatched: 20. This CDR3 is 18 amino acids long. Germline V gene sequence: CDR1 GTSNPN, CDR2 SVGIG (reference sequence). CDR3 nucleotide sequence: TGTGCCTGGATACAGGGACAGGGGTTGCCCGTCCTGAGGGCTGAAGCTTTCTTT. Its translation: CAWIQGQGLPVLRAEAFF.

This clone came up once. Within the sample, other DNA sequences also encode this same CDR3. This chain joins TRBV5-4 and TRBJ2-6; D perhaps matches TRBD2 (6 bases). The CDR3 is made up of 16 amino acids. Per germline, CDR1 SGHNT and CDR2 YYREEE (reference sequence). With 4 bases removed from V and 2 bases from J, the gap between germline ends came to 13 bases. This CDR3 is CASSPFGGAGANVLTF. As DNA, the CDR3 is TGTGCCAGCAGCCCGTTTGGCGGGGCTGGGGCCAACGTCCTGACTTTC.

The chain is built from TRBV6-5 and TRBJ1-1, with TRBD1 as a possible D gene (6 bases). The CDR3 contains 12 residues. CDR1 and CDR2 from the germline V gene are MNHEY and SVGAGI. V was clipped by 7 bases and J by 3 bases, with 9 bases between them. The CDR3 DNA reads TGTGCCAGCACCGGGACATACACTGAAGCTTTCTTT. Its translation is CASTGTYTEAFF.

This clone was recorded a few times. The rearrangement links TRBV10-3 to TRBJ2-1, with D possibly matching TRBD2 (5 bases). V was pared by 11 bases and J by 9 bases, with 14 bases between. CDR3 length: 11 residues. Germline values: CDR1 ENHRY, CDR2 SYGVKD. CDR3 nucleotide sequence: TGTGCCTCAGGAGGTCTCGGTGAGCAGTTCTTC. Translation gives CASGGLGEQFF.

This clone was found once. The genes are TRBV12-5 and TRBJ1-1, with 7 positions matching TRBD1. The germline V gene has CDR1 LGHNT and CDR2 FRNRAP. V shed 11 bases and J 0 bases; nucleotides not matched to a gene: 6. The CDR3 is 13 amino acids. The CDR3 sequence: CAAAQGMNTEAFF. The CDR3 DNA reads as TGTGCTGCCGCACAGGGGATGAACACTGAAGCTTTCTTT.

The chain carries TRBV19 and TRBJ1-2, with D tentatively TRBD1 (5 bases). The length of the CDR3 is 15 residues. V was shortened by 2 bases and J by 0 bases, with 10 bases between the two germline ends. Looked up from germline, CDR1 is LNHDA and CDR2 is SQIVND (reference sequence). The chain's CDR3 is CASSIRAGSNYGYTF. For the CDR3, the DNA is TGTGCCAGTAGTATAAGGGCAGGGTCTAACTATGGCTACACCTTC.

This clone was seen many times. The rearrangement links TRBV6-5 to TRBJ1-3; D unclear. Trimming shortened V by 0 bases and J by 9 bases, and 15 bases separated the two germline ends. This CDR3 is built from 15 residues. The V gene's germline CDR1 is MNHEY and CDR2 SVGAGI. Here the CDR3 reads CASSYSMSPSGTIYF. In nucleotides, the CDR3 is TGTGCCAGCAGTTACTCGATGTCCCCCTCGGGCACCATATATTTT.

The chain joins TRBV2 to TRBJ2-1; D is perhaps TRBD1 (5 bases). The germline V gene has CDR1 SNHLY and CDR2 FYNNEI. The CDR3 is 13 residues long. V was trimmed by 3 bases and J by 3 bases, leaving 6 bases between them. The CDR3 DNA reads TGTGCCAGCAGTGACAGGGACTACAATGAGCAGTTCTTC. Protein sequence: CASSDRDYNEQFF.

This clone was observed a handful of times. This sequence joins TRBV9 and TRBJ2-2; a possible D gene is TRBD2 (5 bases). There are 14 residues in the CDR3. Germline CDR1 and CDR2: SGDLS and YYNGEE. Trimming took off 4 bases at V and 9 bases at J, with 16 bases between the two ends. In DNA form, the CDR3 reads TGTGCCAGCAGCCCCCCGAGCGGCAAGCGGGAGCTGTTTTTT. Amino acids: CASSPPSGKRELFF.

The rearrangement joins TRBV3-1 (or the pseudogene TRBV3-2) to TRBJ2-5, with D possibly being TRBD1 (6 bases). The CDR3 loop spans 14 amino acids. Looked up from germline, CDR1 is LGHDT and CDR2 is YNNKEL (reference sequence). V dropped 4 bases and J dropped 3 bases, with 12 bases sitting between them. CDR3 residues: CASSRGTTKETQYF. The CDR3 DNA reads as TGTGCCAGCAGCCGAGGGACAACGAAAGAGACCCAGTACTTC.

The CDR3 here is CASSYSGRGQETQYF. CDR3 nucleotide sequence: TGTGCCAGCAGTTACTCCGGCAGGGGGCAAGAGACCCAGTACTTC. The chain links TRBV6-5 to TRBJ2-5; 7 nucleotides match TRBD1. V shed 0 bases and J 2 bases; nucleotides not matched to a gene: 3. This CDR3 is 15 amino acids long. The germline gives CDR1 MNHEY, CDR2 SVGAGI.

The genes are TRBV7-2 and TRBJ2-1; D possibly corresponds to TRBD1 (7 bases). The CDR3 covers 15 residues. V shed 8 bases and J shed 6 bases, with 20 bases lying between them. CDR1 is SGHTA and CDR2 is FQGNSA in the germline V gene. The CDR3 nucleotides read TGTGCCAGCTTCCTCCAAGGCAGGGGGGTCAATGAGCAGTTCTTC. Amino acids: CASFLQGRGVNEQFF.

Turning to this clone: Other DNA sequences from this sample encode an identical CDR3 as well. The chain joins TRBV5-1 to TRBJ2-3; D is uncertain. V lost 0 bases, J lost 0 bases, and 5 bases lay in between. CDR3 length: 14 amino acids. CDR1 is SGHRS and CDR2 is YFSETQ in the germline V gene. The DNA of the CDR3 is TGCGCCAGCAGCTTGGATTCTAGCACAGATACGCAGTATTTT. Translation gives CASSLDSSTDTQYF.